There are many counts of the clone carrying this TCR beta chain. Its matching antigen is unknown. The entry originates in a study of response to subunit inactivated influenza vaccine. Points from the study as a whole: The authors suggested that few new T cells are recruited per seasonal influenza vaccination.

Unmatched junction bases numbered 3, after V lost 2 bases and J lost 1 base. Germline loops: CDR1 SGHRS, CDR2 YFSETQ. The CDR3 is 15 amino acids. TCRdb called the RT-PCR reads again in MiXCR, with one record for every CDR3 protein. The sample comprises hundreds of thousands of distinct CDR3 sequences, 12% of which are singletons, and approximately 7.8% rests with the top ten. The origin of this receptor is a man aged 45-65 years who received an inactivated influenza vaccine. The chain uses TRBV5-1 and TRBJ2-1, with 7 bases aligning to TRBD2. Sequenced material: non-naive T cells sorted from PBMCs, taken about 14 days before vaccination. Here the CDR3 reads CASSFRGDSYNEQFF. The CDR3 bases are TGCGCCAGCAGCTTTCGGGGGGATTCCTACAATGAGCAGTTCTTC.